The 22 T cell receptor beta chains below come from one sample, sequenced in a study of neurological immune-mediated disorders. From the 5' RACE reads, TCRdb called clonotypes with MiXCR, one entry per CDR3 protein. The data contain approximately 29,000 distinct CDR3 sequences, approximately 12% of them singletons. The sample taken for sequencing was PBMCs. These receptors all stem from a man aged 55 to 70 in good health.

This clonotype has just a few counts. This clone may be a read error of a much larger clone one base away. J is TRBJ1-1 and V is TRBV10-3; D possibly corresponds to TRBD1 (5 bases). Trimming left V 10 bases short and J 7 bases short, with 16 bases between. The CDR3 has 12 residues. Looked up from germline, CDR1 is ENHRY and CDR2 is SYGVKD. The CDR3 loop is CATGTAVCEAFF. The CDR3 nucleotides read TGTGCCACGGGGACGGCGGTGTGTGAAGCTTTCTTT.

The table lists this clonotype with many counts. The chain couples TRBV20-1 to TRBJ2-7, with TRBD2 matching over 7 bases. The germline gives CDR1 DFQATT, CDR2 SNEGSKA (reference sequence). Unmatched junction bases numbered 4, after V lost 1 base and J lost 1 base. This CDR3 is 14 amino acids long. In DNA, the CDR3 is TGCAGTGCTAGAGTTAGCGGGTATTCCTACGAGCAGTACTTC. This encodes CSARVSGYSYEQYF.

This clonotype was observed many times. The rearrangement uses TRBV29-1 and TRBJ1-1; weak D call: TRBD1 (5 bases). Trimming cost V 2 bases and J 9 bases, with 13 bases left between them. There are 12 residues in the CDR3. The V gene's germline CDR1 is SQVTM and CDR2 ANQGSEA. CDR3 nucleotides: TGCAGCGTTGAATTATCCAGGGAGAAAGCTTTCTTT. It is translated as CSVELSREKAFF.

The sample holds many counts of this clonotype. V is TRBV2 and J is TRBJ2-7; D remains unclear. CDR3 length equals 11 residues. CDR1 is SNHLY and CDR2 is FYNNEI in the germline V gene. V dropped 5 bases and J dropped 4 bases, with 6 bases sitting between them. In DNA form, the CDR3 reads TGTGCCAGCAGTAAAATATACGAGCAGTACTTC. As protein: CASSKIYEQYF. The variable domain in full, with the rest retrieved from reference TRBV2 and TRBJ2-7, is EPEVTQTPSHQVTQMGQEVILRCVPISNHLYFYWYRQILGQKVEFLVSFYNNEISEKSEIFDDQFSVERPDGSNFTLKIRSTKLEDSAMYFCASSKIYEQYFGPGTRLTVT.

As concerns this clonotype: At one boundary the junction diverges from the germline segment, which might be a read error. J is TRBJ1-1 and V is TRBV7-3; TRBD1 might be the D (5 bases). This CDR3 contains 14 residues. Germline V gene data show CDR1 as SGHTA and CDR2 as FQGTGA. This CDR3 reads CASSLHAGNTEVFF. The CDR3 nucleotides read TGTGCCAGCAGTTTACACGCAGGGAACACTGAAGTTTTCTTT.

This clonotype was recorded many times. The J gene is TRBJ1-2, the V gene TRBV20-1, with D uncertain. V was pared by 0 bases and J by 1 base, with 12 bases between. Germline CDR1 is DFQATT and CDR2 is SNEGSKA (reference sequence). This CDR3 region has 15 residues. The CDR3 reads CSARDGVSVNYGYTF. As DNA, the CDR3 is TGCAGTGCTAGAGACGGAGTCAGTGTTAACTATGGCTACACCTTC.

This clonotype has a count of ten or more. The chain links TRBV7-2 to TRBJ1-2; TRBD1 matches 10 bases. The CDR3 covers 13 residues. With 6 bases clipped from V and 7 bases from J, the junction kept 5 bases outside the gene matches. CDR1 SGHTA and CDR2 FQGNSA come from the germline V gene. CDR3: CASRRQGAIGYTF. The CDR3, as DNA: TGTGCCAGCAGGCGACAGGGGGCGATTGGCTACACCTTC.

The table lists this clonotype with many counts. The chain combines TRBV5-1 with TRBJ2-5, with no clear D. Trimming stripped 2 bases from V and 2 bases from J, with 16 bases between. CDR1 and CDR2 (germline): SGHRS, YFSETQ. This CDR3 has 16 amino acids. In DNA, the CDR3 is TGCGCCAGCAGCTTATACCAGCAGGACCTGCAAGAGACCCAGTACTTC. The encoded protein is CASSLYQQDLQETQYF.

In its sample, this clonotype was seen many times. The chain joins TRBV20-1 to TRBJ2-3, with 12 bases that match TRBD2. CDR1 and CDR2 from the germline V gene are DFQATT and SNEGSKA (reference sequence). This CDR3 region has 16 residues. Trimming took 1 base from V and 5 from J; bases not matched to a gene: 7. The CDR3 DNA reads as TGCAGTGCTAGAGGCCATCTAGCGGGAGGGCGAGATACGCAGTATTTT. Amino acid sequence: CSARGHLAGGRDTQYF.

This clonotype showed up many times. CDR3 coding DNA: TGTGCCAGCTCACCATCCCGGCGTGACAGGGTGTCCGAGCAGTACTTC. It encodes CASSPSRRDRVSEQYF. The chain couples TRBV18 to TRBJ2-7; 7 positions match TRBD1. With 2 bases clipped from V and 6 bases from J, the junction kept 13 bases outside the gene matches. Germline values: CDR1 KGHSH, CDR2 LQKENI. The CDR3 extends over 16 amino acids.

Points on this clonotype: Compared with germline, one end of the junction differs, possibly owing to a read error. The V call is TRBV5-1, the J call TRBJ2-2; 7 positions match TRBD1. CDR1 SGHRS and CDR2 YFSETQ come from the germline V gene. This CDR3 has 14 residues. DNA of the CDR3: TGCGCCAGCGGCCAGGGACAGCCAACCGGGGATCTGTTTTTT. Amino acids: CASGQGQPTGDLFF.

This clonotype has at least ten counts. The chain employs TRBV12-3 or TRBV12-4 and TRBJ2-3, with D hard to call. This CDR3 is 14 amino acids long. The germline V and J ends were trimmed by 8 bases and 0 bases, with 12 bases remaining between them. CDR3 loop: CASSQTLSTDTQYF. The CDR3 coding sequence is TGTGCCAGCTCTCAGACGCTGAGCACAGATACGCAGTATTTT.

This clonotype was seen at least ten times. The CDR3 coding sequence is TGTGCCATCAGTGCAGGGACTAGCGGGGCGTGGAGCTCCTACAATGAGCAGTTCTTC. Translation: CAISAGTSGAWSSYNEQFF. The rearrangement links TRBV10-3 to TRBJ2-1, with 13 bases fitting TRBD2. The CDR3 extends over 19 amino acids. Losses at the gene ends were 4 bases for V and 0 bases for J; bases not matched to a gene: 9. The germline V gene encodes CDR1 ENHRY and CDR2 SYGVKD.

This clonotype has a count of ten or more. The V and J genes are TRBV3-1 and TRBJ1-1, with D possibly being TRBD1 (5 bases). V lost 2 bases and J lost 4, with 8 bases in between. This CDR3 has 13 amino acids. Germline CDR1 reads LGHDT; CDR2 reads YNNKEL (reference sequence). DNA of the CDR3: TGTGCCAGCAGCCAACGGGGGGGCACTGAAGCTTTCTTT. Protein: CASSQRGGTEAFF.

This clonotype was counted many times. The chain uses TRBV10-3 and TRBJ1-3; D not resolved. In germline, CDR1 is ENHRY, CDR2 SYGVKD. Trimming cost V 8 bases and J 1 base, with 6 bases left between them. CDR3 length: 12 residues. The CDR3 nucleotides are TGTGCCATCGGTGGGTCTGGAAACACCATATATTTT. This translates into CAIGGSGNTIYF.

This clonotype was detected many times. The rearrangement uses TRBV7-2 and TRBJ2-1; 8 bases match TRBD2. CDR1 and CDR2 (germline): SGHTA, FQGNSA. The CDR3 spans 15 residues. Trimming took 1 base from V and 4 from J; bases not matched to a gene: 3. The CDR3 reads CASSLGGTRYNEQFF. CDR3 DNA sequence: TGTGCCAGCAGCTTAGGGGGGACTAGATACAATGAGCAGTTCTTC. Full variable domain (missing parts from reference TRBV7-2 and TRBJ2-1): GAGVSQSPSNKVTEKGKDVELRCDPISGHTALYWYRQSLGQGLEFLIYFQGNSAPDKSGLPSDRFSAERTGGSVSTLTIQRTQQEDSAVYLCASSLGGTRYNEQFFGPGTRLTVL.

On this clonotype itself: At one of its ends the junction is not consistent with the germline gene, which may arise from a read error. The CDR3, as DNA: TGTGCCAGCAGTTTCGCGAACACCTGGGATCTGTTTTTT. Translation: CASSFANTWDLFF. This rearrangement joins TRBV12-3 or TRBV12-4 to TRBJ2-2; D is ambiguous. The CDR3 is made up of 13 amino acids.

This clonotype was found many times. This chain connects TRBV10-3 to TRBJ2-1; 7 nucleotides line up with TRBD2. V shed 9 bases, J shed 2 bases, and the junction held 4 bases outside the gene matches. Per the germline V gene, CDR1 is ENHRY and CDR2 is SYGVKD. The CDR3 is 13 amino acids. The CDR3 loop reads CAMSGLPYNEQFF. The CDR3 bases are TGTGCCATGTCGGGACTACCCTACAATGAGCAGTTCTTC.

This clonotype was observed many times. J is TRBJ2-5 and V is TRBV27; maybe TRBD2 (6 bases). V lost 5 bases, J lost 4 bases, and 11 bases lay in between. The CDR3 totals 13 residues. CDR1 and CDR2 from the germline V gene are MNHEY and SMNVEV (reference sequence). The CDR3, as DNA: TGTGCCAGCAGTCCACGACTAGGAGAGACCCAGTACTTC. It specifies CASSPRLGETQYF.

Many counts were recorded for this clonotype. The gene calls are TRBV12-3 or TRBV12-4 and TRBJ2-5, with 9 positions matching TRBD2. V lost 4 bases and J lost 3; bases outside the gene matches: 6. The CDR3 length is 15 residues. Here the CDR3 DNA reads TGTGCCAGCAGTTATTATGGGACTAGCAAAGAGACCCAGTACTTC. This sequence encodes CASSYYGTSKETQYF.

This clonotype was picked up many times. This sequence joins TRBV28 and TRBJ2-7; TRBD1 matches 9 bases. The CDR3 runs to 17 residues. V was pared by 4 bases and J by 2 bases, with 12 bases of the junction left unmatched. CDR1 is MDHEN and CDR2 is SYDVKM in the germline V gene. CDR3 in amino acids: CASSSGTGTLGAYEQYF. For the CDR3, the DNA is TGTGCCAGCAGTTCAGGGACAGGGACTTTGGGGGCCTACGAGCAGTACTTC.

This clonotype appeared many times. The J gene is TRBJ1-6, the V gene TRBV9; 9 nucleotides match TRBD1. Per germline, CDR1 SGDLS and CDR2 YYNGEE. J was trimmed by 8 bases and V by 2 bases; bases with no gene match: 5. This CDR3 has 15 amino acids. The CDR3 DNA follows: TGTGCCAGCAGCGTCCTGACAGGGGGGGATTCACCCCTCCACTTT. Translated: CASSVLTGGDSPLHF. Together with reference TRBV9 and TRBJ1-6, the CDR3 gives the full variable domain: DSGVTQTPKHLITATGQRVTLRCSPRSGDLSVYWYQQSLDQGLQFLIQYYNGEERAKGNILERFSAQQFPDLHSELNLSSLELGDSALYFCASSVLTGGDSPLHFGNGTRLTVT.